Listed below are T cell receptor beta chains from one sample, sequenced in a study of cytomegalovirus exposure and HLA in healthy donors. Only in-frame clones appear in the TCRdb table, and some are missing; sequencing was by immunoSEQ multiplex PCR. The profile covers 200,000 to 300,000 clones, with around 78% appearing a single time and about 0.5% taken by the ten largest. The sample was PBMCs. Every receptor here comes from a boy between 10 and 17 years old in good health and CMV-seronegative. Each CDR3 is given with its conserved first and last residue. Fields, in order: CDR3 length, J gene, D gene, V gene, clone size, CDR3 DNA, CDR3 protein. D genes are given only for firm matches. Size tells how often a clone was seen (once, few, many) or the class of an expanded clone, and some rows leave it out.

15,TRBJ1-4,NA,TRBV19,NA,TGTGCCAGTACCTCTAGAGGGACTCAGAGGGAAAAACTGTTTTTT,CASTSRGTQREKLFF
13,TRBJ1-5,NA,TRBV30,NA,TGTGCCTGGGAGGGGGATTCCCTCCAGCCCCAGCATTTT,CAWEGDSLQPQHF
14,TRBJ2-1,TRBD1,TRBV7-9,NA,TGTGCCAGCAGCTTAGTTGGGACAGAGGGCCAGCAGTTCTTC,CASSLVGTEGQQFF
19,TRBJ2-7,NA,TRBV27,NA,TGTGCCAGCAGTTACCTTTCCATTAAAGCCCCAGGGATTTCCTACGAGCAGTACTTC,CASSYLSIKAPGISYEQYF
17,TRBJ2-5,TRBD2,TRBV9,NA,TGTGCCAGCAGCGGAGGTTCTCCGGGACTAGCGGGGGAGACCCAGTACTTC,CASSGGSPGLAGETQYF
14,TRBJ1-1,NA,TRBV2,NA,TGTGCCAGCAGTGTCAGGCAGCTGAACACTGAAGCTTTCTTT,CASSVRQLNTEAFF
15,TRBJ2-7,TRBD1,TRBV5-4,NA,TGTGCCAGCAGCTTGGAAATGGACAGGGCCTACGAGCAGTACTTC,CASSLEMDRAYEQYF
14,TRBJ2-5,NA,TRBV29-1,once,TGCAGCGTTGTTACCGGGATTAAGGAAGAGACCCAGTACTTC,CSVVTGIKEETQYF
16,TRBJ2-3,TRBD2,TRBV5-6,NA,TGTGCCAGCAGCTTGGCGATAGCGGGATGGTCAGATACGCAGTATTTT,CASSLAIAGWSDTQYF
15,TRBJ2-5,TRBD2,TRBV19,NA,TGTGCCAGTAGTAACCAGACTAGCGGGCAAGAGACCCAGTACTTC,CASSNQTSGQETQYF
13,TRBJ2-7,NA,TRBV30,once,TGTGCCTGGAGGAGGGAAAAACTCAACGAGCAGTACTTC,CAWRREKLNEQYF
15,TRBJ2-5,TRBD2,TRBV7-8,NA,TGTGCCAGCAGCTCTTACCGGGAGGGCCGGGAGACCCAGTACTTC,CASSSYREGRETQYF
13,TRBJ2-7,NA,TRBV19,NA,TGTGCCAGTAGTACAGGGACTCTCTACGAGCAGTACTTC,CASSTGTLYEQYF
16,TRBJ2-6,TRBD2,TRBV28,NA,TGTGCCAGCAGTTTATGGGGGGGGTCTGGGGCCAACGTCCTGACTTTC,CASSLWGGSGANVLTF
15,TRBJ1-2,NA,TRBV6-5,NA,TGTGCCAGCAGTTACTCGCGGGGCCCTAACTATGGCTACACCTTC,CASSYSRGPNYGYTF
16,TRBJ2-2,TRBD1,TRBV11-3,NA,TGTGCCAGCAGCTCATGGACAGGAACGTCAACCGGGGAGCTGTTTTTT,CASSSWTGTSTGELFF
14,TRBJ2-3,NA,TRBV27,few,TGTGCCAGCAGTTTATCGTCAGGGTACGATACGCAGTATTTT,CASSLSSGYDTQYF
17,TRBJ2-1,TRBD2,TRBV4-2,NA,TGTGCCAGCAGCCAAGTATTAGCGGGAGGTAACAACAATGAGCAGTTCTTC,CASSQVLAGGNNNEQFF
16,TRBJ2-7,NA,TRBV7-9,NA,TGTGCCAGCAGCCCAACCCAGGGGCGGAAGTCCTACGAGCAGTACTTC,CASSPTQGRKSYEQYF
15,TRBJ2-1,NA,TRBV10-2,NA,TGCGCCAGCAGTGAGCCGGGGACTTCGCCCAATGAGCAGTTCTTC,CASSEPGTSPNEQFF
15,TRBJ1-2,NA,TRBV4-1,NA,TGCGCCAGCAGCCAAGAGCGGGAAAGTGGCTATGGCTACACCTTC,CASSQERESGYGYTF
14,TRBJ1-4,NA,TRBV5-1,NA,TGCGCCAGCAGCGTGACAACAACTAATGAAAAACTGTTTTTT,CASSVTTTNEKLFF
11,TRBJ2-1,NA,TRBV6-5,NA,TGTGCCAGCATTCGGGGCAATGAGCAGTTCTTC,CASIRGNEQFF
16,TRBJ1-4,NA,TRBV18,few,TGTGCCAGCTCACCACCGGGGCAGGGATCTAATGAAAAACTGTTTTTT,CASSPPGQGSNEKLFF